This T cell receptor beta chain was obtained from a study of T cell repertoires in cytomegalovirus infection. Study background: Public TCR beta signature analysis indicated the presence of both CMV infection and matching HLA type.

TCRdb recomputed calls from the reads with MiXCR, one row per CDR3 protein. The sample includes some 180,000 distinct CDR3 sequences, about 21% of them seen just once. The study, taken as a whole, reports: There were carriers of CMV plus the relevant HLA, and cumulative public TCR beta family frequency identified them. The ex vivo response was dominated by HLA-C-restricted CMV-specific TCR beta clonotypes.

Comment on this clonotype: What it binds is unknown.

CDR3 length: 10 residues. Germline V gives CDR1 SGHNT, CDR2 YYREEE (reference sequence). V lost 10 bases, J lost 2 bases, and 6 bases lay in between. The rearrangement uses TRBV5-4 and TRBJ2-5; the D is unclear. This clonotype originated in a human donor in good health (CMV status not recorded). Some clones in this sample may be carry-over from other donors' samples. The source material was PBMCs. CDR3 DNA: TGTGCCGGTGGTCAAGAGACCCAGTACTTC. Protein sequence: CAGGQETQYF.